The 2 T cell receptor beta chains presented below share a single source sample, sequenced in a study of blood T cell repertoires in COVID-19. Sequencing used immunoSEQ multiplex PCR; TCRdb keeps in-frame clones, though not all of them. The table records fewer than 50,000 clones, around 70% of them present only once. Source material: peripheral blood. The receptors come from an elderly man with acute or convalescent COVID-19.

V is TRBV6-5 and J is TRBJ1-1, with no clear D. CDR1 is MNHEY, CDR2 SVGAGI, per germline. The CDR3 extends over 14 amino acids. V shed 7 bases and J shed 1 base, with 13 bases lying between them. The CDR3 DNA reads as TGTGCCAGCAAGCTGACATCAGGGAACACTGAAGCTTTCTTT. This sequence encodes CASKLTSGNTEAFF.

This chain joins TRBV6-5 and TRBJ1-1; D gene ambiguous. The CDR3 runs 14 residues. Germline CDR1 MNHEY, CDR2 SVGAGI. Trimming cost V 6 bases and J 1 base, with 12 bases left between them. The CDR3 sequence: CASSPGIRNTEAFF. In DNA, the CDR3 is TGTGCCAGCAGCCCAGGTATTCGGAACACTGAAGCTTTCTTT.